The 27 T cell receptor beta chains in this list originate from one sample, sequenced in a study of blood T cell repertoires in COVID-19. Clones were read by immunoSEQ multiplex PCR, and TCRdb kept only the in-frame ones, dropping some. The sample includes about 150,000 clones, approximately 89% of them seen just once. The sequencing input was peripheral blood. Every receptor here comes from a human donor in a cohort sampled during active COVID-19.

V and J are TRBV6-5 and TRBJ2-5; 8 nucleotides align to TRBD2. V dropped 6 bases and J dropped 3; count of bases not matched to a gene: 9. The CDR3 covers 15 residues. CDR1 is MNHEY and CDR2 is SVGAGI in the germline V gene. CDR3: CASRGRSGGEETQYF. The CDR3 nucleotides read TGTGCCAGCAGGGGGAGAAGCGGGGGTGAAGAGACCCAGTACTTC.

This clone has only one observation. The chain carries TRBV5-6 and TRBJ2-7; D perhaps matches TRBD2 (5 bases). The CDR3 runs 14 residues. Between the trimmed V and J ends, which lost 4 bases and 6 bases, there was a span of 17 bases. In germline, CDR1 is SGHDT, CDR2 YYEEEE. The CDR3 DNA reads TGTGCCAGCAGCCCCCCCGGACCGGCGGGCGAGCAGTACTTC. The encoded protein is CASSPPGPAGEQYF.

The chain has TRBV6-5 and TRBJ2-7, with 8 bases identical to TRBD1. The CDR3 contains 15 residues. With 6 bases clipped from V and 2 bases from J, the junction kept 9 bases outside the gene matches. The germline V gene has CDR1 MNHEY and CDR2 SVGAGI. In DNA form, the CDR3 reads TGTGCCAGCAGCCCCCCGGGACAGGTAACCTACGAGCAGTACTTC. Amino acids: CASSPPGQVTYEQYF.

As DNA, the CDR3 is TGTGCCAGCAGCTTAGGACTAGCGCAGTTCTTC. Its protein product is CASSLGLAQFF. The rearrangement joins TRBV5-6 to TRBJ2-1; 8 bases align to TRBD2. CDR1 is SGHDT, CDR2 YYEEEE, per germline. Trimming removed 2 bases from V and 12 bases from J; junction bases left unmatched: 1. CDR3 length: 11 amino acids. Filled out from reference TRBV5-6 and TRBJ2-1, the complete variable domain reads DAGVTQSPTHLIKTRGQQVTLRCSPKSGHDTVSWYQQALGQGPQFIFQYYEEEERQRGNFPDRFSGHQFPNYSSELNVNALLLGDSALYLCASSLGLAQFFGPGTRLTVL.

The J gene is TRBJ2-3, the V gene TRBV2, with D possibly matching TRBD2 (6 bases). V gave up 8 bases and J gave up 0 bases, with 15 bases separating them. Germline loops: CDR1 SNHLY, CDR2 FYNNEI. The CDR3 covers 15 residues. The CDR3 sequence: CASGHRLASTDTQYF. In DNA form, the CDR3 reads TGTGCCAGCGGGCATCGGCTAGCGAGCACAGATACGCAGTATTTT.

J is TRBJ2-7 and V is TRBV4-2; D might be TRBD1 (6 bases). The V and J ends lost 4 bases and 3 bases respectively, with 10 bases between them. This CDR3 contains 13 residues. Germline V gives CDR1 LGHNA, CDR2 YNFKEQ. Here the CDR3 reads CASSPTQGYEQYF. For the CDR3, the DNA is TGTGCCAGCAGCCCGACACAGGGCTACGAGCAGTACTTC.

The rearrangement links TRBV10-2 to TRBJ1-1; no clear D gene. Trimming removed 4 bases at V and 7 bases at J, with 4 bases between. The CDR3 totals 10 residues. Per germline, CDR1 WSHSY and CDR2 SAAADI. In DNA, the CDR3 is TGCGCCAGCAGTGCCGGTGAAGCTTTCTTT. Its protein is CASSAGEAFF.

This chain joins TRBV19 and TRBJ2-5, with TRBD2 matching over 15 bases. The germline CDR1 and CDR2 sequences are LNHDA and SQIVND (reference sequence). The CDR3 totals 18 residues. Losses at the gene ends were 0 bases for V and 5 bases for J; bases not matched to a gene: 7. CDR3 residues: CASSIDTGTSGGTETQYF. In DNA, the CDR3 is TGTGCCAGTAGTATAGATACTGGGACTAGCGGGGGGACGGAGACCCAGTACTTC. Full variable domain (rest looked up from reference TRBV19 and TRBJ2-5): DGGITQSPKYLFRKEGQNVTLSCEQNLNHDAMYWYRQDPGQGLRLIYYSQIVNDFQKGDIAEGYSVSREKKESFPLTVTSAQKNPTAFYLCASSIDTGTSGGTETQYFGPGTRLLVL.

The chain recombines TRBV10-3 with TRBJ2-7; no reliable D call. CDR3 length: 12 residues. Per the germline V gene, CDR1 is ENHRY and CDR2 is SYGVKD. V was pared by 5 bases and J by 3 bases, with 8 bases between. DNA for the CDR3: TGTGCCATCAGTCAGAGCGACTACGAGCAGTACTTC. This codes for CAISQSDYEQYF.

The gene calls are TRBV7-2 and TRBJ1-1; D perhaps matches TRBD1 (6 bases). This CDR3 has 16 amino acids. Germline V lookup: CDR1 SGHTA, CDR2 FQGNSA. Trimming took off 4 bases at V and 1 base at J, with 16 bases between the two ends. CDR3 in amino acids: CASSSPPPGQNTEAFF. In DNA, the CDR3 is TGTGCCAGCAGCTCACCACCCCCGGGACAGAACACTGAAGCTTTCTTT.

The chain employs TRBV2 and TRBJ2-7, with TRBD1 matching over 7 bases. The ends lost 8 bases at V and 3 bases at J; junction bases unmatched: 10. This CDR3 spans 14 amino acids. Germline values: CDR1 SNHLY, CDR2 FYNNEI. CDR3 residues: CASSRVRDSYEQYF. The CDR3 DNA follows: TGTGCCAGCTCAAGGGTACGGGACAGCTACGAGCAGTACTTC. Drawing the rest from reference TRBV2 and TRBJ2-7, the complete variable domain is EPEVTQTPSHQVTQMGQEVILRCVPISNHLYFYWYRQILGQKVEFLVSFYNNEISEKSEIFDDQFSVERPDGSNFTLKIRSTKLEDSAMYFCASSRVRDSYEQYFGPGTRLTVT.

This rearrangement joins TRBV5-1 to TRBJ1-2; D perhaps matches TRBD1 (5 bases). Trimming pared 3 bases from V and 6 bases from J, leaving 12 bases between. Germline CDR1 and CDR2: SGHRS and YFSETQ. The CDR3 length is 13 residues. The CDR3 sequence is CASSSDGGDGYTF. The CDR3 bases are TGCGCCAGCAGCTCAGACGGGGGGGATGGCTACACCTTC.

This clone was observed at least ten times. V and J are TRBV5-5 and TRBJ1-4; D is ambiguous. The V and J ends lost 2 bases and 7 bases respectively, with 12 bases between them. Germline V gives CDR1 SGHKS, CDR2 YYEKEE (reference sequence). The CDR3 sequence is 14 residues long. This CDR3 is CASSFSRLFEKLFF. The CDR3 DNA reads TGTGCCAGCAGCTTTTCCAGATTATTTGAAAAACTGTTTTTT.

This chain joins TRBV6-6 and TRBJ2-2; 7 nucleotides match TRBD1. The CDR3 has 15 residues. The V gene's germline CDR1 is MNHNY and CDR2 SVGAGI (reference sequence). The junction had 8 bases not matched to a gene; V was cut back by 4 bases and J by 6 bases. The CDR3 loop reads CASSWLRDSAGELFF. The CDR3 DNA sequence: TGTGCCAGCAGTTGGCTAAGGGACAGCGCCGGGGAGCTGTTTTTT.

The CDR3 here is CASRNGQGAGNEQFF. The CDR3 coding sequence is TGTGCCAGCAGGAACGGACAGGGGGCGGGTAATGAGCAGTTCTTC. The chain is built from TRBV27 and TRBJ2-1, with 11 bases matching TRBD1. The V and J ends lost 6 bases and 7 bases, in that order; junction bases with no gene match: 8. CDR3 length: 15 residues. The V gene's germline CDR1 is MNHEY and CDR2 SMNVEV (reference sequence).

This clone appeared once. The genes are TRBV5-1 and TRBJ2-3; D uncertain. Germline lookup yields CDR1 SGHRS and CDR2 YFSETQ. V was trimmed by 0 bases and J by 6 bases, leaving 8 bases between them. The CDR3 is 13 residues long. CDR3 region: CASSLGTGDTQYF. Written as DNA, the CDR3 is TGCGCCAGCAGCTTGGGTACCGGGGATACGCAGTATTTT.

The CDR3 nucleotides read TGTGCCAGCAGCTTAACGGACTCACCCCTGGGGACTGAAGCTTTCTTT. Its protein is CASSLTDSPLGTEAFF. J is TRBJ1-1 and V is TRBV11-2; D is unclear. Germline V CDR1 and CDR2: SGHAT, FQNNGV. The CDR3 length is 16 residues. The V and J ends lost 2 bases and 5 bases respectively, with 18 bases between them.

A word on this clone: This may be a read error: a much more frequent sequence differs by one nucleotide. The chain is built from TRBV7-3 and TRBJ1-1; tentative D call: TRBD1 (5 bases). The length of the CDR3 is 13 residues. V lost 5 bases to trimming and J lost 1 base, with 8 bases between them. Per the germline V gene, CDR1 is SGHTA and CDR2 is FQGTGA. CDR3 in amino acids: CASSIDRNTEAFF. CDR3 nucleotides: TGTGCCAGCAGCATAGACAGGAACACTGAAGCTTTCTTT.

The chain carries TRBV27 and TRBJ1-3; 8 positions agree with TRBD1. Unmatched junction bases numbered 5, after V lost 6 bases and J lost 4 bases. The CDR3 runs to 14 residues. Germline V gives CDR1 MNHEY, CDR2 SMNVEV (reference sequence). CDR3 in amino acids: CASRPWTGGNTIYF. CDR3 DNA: TGTGCCAGCAGACCATGGACAGGGGGAAACACCATATATTTT.

For the CDR3, the DNA is TGTGCCAGCTCACCCACAGGAGCCGCCTATGGCTACACCTTC. Its protein product is CASSPTGAAYGYTF. The chain has TRBV18 and TRBJ1-2; possibly TRBD1 for D (5 bases). The CDR3 is 14 amino acids. Germline values: CDR1 KGHSH, CDR2 LQKENI. Trimming took 3 bases from V and 4 from J, leaving 12 bases between them. Drawing the rest from reference TRBV18 and TRBJ1-2, the complete variable domain is NAGVMQNPRHLVRRRGQEARLRCSPMKGHSHVYWYRQLPEEGLKFMVYLQKENIIDESGMPKERFSAEFPKEGPSILRIQQVVRGDSAAYFCASSPTGAAYGYTFGSGTRLTVV.

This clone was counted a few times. CDR3 loop: CASSLNRNYGYTF. The CDR3 coding sequence is TGTGCCAGCAGCTTAAACAGGAACTATGGCTACACCTTC. The chain recombines TRBV7-3 with TRBJ1-2, with D perhaps TRBD1 (5 bases). The V gene's germline CDR1 is SGHTA and CDR2 FQGTGA. This CDR3 has 13 residues. Trimming pared 1 base from V and 2 bases from J, leaving 5 bases between.

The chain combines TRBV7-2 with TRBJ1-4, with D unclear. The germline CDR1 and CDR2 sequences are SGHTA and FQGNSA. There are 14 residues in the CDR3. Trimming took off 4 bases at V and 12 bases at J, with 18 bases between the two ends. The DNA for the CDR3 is TGTGCCAGCAGCTCACGGCCCAGAGCGGGCGAACTGTTTTTT. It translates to CASSSRPRAGELFF.

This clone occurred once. The CDR3: CASSQDPSGLALNTEAFF. The CDR3 DNA reads TGCGCCAGCAGCCAAGATCCCAGCGGGTTAGCCCTGAACACTGAAGCTTTCTTT. This rearrangement joins TRBV4-3 to TRBJ1-1; D is undetermined. The CDR3 runs to 18 residues. From germline, CDR1 is LGHNA and CDR2 YSLEER. V lost 0 bases and J 0 bases, leaving 17 bases between the germline ends.

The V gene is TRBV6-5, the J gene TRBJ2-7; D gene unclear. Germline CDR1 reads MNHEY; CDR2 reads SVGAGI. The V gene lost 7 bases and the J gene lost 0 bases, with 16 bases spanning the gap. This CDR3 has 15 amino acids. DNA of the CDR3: TGTGCCAGCACGCGCGAGGCATACACCTCCTACGAGCAGTACTTC. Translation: CASTREAYTSYEQYF.

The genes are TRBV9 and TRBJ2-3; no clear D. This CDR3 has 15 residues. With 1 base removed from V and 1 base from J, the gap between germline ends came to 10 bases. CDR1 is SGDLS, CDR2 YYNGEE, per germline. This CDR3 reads CASSVNPGGTDTQYF. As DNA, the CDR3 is TGTGCCAGCAGCGTAAACCCTGGAGGCACAGATACGCAGTATTTT. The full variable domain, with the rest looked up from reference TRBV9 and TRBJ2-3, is DSGVTQTPKHLITATGQRVTLRCSPRSGDLSVYWYQQSLDQGLQFLIQYYNGEERAKGNILERFSAQQFPDLHSELNLSSLELGDSALYFCASSVNPGGTDTQYFGPGTRLTVL.

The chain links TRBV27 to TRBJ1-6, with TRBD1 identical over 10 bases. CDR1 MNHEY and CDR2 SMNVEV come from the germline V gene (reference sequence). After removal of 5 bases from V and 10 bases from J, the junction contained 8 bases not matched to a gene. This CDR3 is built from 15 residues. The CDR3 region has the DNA TGTGCCAGCAGTGCCCCGGGACAGGGGCAATCACCCCTCCACTTT. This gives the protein CASSAPGQGQSPLHF.

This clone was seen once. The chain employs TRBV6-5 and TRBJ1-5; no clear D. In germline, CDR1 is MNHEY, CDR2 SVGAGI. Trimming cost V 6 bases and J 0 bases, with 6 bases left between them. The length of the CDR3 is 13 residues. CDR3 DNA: TGTGCCAGCAGAGAGAATAGCAATCAGCCCCAGCATTTT. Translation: CASRENSNQPQHF.